This T cell receptor (beta chain) comes out of a study of CD8 T cells in ankylosing spondylitis. Ten or more counts support this clonotype. Its antigen remains unknown. By quantitative 5'-RACE with molecular barcodes, the TCR beta libraries were made. TCRdb fed the 5' RACE reads into MiXCR, producing one record per CDR3 protein. The table shows 150,000 to 200,000 distinct CDR3 sequences, with roughly 10% occurring only once. CDR1 SNHLY and CDR2 FYNNEI come from the germline V gene. Deletions cut 3 bases from V and 7 bases from J, with 12 bases between. The CDR3 loop spans 13 amino acids. Study results and caveats: The study looked at matched synovial fluid samples from ankylosing spondylitis patients. Disease-linked clones were reported to be significantly enriched there. Roughly 8 highly homologous variants made up a TCR beta motif that seemed to typify ankylosing spondylitis blood.

The specimen sequenced was blood, either unsorted or a sorted T cell fraction (not recorded which). The chain recombines TRBV2 with TRBJ2-5, with D possibly being TRBD1 (5 bases). The sequence derives from a male donor with ankylosing spondylitis or in good health (not recorded which). The CDR3 sequence is CASSDGGQGTQYF. The CDR3 coding sequence is TGTGCCAGCAGTGATGGCGGCCAGGGGACCCAGTACTTC.